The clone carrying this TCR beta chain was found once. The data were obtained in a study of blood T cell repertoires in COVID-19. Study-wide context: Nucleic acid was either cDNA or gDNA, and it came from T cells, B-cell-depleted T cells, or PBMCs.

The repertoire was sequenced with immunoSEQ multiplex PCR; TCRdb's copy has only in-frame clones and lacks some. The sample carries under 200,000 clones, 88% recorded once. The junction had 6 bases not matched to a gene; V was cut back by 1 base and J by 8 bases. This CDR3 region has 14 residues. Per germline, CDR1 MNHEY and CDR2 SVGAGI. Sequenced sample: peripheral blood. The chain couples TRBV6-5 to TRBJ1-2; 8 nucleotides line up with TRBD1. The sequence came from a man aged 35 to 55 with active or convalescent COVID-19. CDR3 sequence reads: CASSYLGQGGGYTF. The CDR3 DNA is TGTGCCAGCAGTTACTTAGGACAGGGTGGGGGCTACACCTTC.